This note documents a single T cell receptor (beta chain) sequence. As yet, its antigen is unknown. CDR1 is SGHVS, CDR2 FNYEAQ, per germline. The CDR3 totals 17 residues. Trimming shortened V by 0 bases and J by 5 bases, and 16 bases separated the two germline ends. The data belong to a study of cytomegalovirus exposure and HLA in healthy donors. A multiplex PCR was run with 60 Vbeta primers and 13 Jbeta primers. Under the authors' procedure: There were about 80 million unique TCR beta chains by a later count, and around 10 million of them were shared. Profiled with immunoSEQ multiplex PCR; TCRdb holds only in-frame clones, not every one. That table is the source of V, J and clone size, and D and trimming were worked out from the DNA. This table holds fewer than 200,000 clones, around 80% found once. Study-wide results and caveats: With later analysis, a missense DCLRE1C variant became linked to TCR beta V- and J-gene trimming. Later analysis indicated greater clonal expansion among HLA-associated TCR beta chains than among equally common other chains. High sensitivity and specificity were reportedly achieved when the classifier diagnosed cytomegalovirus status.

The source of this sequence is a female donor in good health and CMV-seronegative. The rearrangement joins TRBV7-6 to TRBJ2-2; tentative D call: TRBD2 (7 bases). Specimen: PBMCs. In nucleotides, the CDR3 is TGTGCCAGCAGCTTAGCGGTTAGGGGGGGCCGGACCGGGGAGCTGTTTTTT. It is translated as CASSLAVRGGRTGELFF.